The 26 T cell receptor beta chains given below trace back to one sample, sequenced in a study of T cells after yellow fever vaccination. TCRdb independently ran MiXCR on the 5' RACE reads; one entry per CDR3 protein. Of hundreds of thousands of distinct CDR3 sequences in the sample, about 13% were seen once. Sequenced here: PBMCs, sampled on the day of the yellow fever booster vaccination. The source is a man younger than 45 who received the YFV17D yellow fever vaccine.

The CDR3 sequence is CSAKGVRSYNSPLHF. The CDR3 nucleotides read TGCAGTGCTAAGGGCGTTCGCTCCTATAATTCACCCCTCCACTTT. The rearrangement joins TRBV20-1 to TRBJ1-6, with D hard to call. CDR3 length: 15 amino acids. Trimming removed 4 bases at V and 0 bases at J, with 10 bases between. The germline V gene encodes CDR1 DFQATT and CDR2 SNEGSKA (reference sequence).

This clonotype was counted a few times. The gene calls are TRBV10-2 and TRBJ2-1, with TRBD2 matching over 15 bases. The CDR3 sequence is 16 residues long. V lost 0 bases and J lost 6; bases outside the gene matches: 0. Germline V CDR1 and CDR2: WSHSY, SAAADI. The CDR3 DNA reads TGCGCCAGCAGTGAGTCGGGACTAGCGGGAGGCAATGAGCAGTTCTTC. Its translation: CASSESGLAGGNEQFF.

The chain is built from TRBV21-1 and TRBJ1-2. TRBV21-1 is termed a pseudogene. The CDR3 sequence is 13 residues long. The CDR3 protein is CASSKVAWDDYTF. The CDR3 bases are TGTGCCAGCAGCAAAGTCGCATGGGATGACTACACCTTC.

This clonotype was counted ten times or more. The chain's CDR3 is CASSLVGADTQYF. In nucleotides, the CDR3 is TGTGCCAGCAGCTTAGTCGGGGCAGATACGCAGTATTTT. This chain links TRBV7-2 with TRBJ2-3; D may be TRBD2 (5 bases). From germline, CDR1 is SGHTA and CDR2 FQGNSA. V was shortened by 1 base and J by 4 bases, with 6 bases between the two germline ends. The CDR3 runs to 13 residues.

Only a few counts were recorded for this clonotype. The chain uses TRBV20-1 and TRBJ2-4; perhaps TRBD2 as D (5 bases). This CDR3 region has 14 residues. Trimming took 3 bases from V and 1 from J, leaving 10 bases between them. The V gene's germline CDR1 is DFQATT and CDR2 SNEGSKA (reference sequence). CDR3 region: CSARRVRAKNIQYF. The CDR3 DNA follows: TGCAGTGCTAGGCGGGTGCGCGCCAAAAACATTCAGTACTTC.

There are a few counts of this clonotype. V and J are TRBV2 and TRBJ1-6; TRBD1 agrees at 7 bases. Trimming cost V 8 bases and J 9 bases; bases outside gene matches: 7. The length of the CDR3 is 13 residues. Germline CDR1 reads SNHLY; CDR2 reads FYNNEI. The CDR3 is CASGDREFSPLHF. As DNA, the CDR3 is TGTGCCAGCGGGGACAGAGAGTTTTCACCCCTCCACTTT.

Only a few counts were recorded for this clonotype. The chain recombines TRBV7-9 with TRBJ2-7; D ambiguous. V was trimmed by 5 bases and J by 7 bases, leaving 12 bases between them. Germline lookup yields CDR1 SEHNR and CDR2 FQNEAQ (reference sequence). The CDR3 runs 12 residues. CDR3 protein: CASSPHMAEQYF. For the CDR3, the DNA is TGTGCCAGCAGCCCGCACATGGCTGAGCAGTACTTC.

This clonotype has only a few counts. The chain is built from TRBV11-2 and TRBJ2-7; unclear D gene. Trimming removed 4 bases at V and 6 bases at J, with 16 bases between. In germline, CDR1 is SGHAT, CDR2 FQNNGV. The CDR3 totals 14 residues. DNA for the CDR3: TGTGCCAGCAGCTCCCGGAGTGGGTGGGGCGAGCAGTACTTC. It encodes CASSSRSGWGEQYF.

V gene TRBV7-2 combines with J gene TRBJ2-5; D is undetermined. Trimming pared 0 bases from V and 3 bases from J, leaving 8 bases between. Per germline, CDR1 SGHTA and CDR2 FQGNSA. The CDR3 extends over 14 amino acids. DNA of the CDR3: TGTGCCAGCAGCTTAGCGTTGTGGAAAGAGACCCAGTACTTC. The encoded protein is CASSLALWKETQYF. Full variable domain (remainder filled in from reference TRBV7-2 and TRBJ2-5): GAGVSQSPSNKVTEKGKDVELRCDPISGHTALYWYRQSLGQGLEFLIYFQGNSAPDKSGLPSDRFSAERTGGSVSTLTIQRTQQEDSAVYLCASSLALWKETQYFGPGTRLLVL.

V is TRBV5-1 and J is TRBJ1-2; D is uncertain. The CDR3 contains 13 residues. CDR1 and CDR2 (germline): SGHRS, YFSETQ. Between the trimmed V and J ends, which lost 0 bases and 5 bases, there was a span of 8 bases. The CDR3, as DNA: TGCGCCAGCAGCTTGGACGACCGATATGGCTACACCTTC. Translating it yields CASSLDDRYGYTF.

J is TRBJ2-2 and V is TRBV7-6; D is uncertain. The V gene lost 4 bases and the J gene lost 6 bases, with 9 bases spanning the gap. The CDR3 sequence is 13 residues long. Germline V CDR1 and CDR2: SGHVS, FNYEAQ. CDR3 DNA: TGTGCCAGCAGCTCTAAATACCCCGGGGAGCTGTTTTTT. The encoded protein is CASSSKYPGELFF.

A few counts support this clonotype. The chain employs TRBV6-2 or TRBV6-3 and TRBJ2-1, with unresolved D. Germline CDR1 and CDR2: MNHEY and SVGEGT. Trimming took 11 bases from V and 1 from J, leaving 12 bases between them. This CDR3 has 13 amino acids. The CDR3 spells CAAKRVSYNEQFF. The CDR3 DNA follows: TGTGCCGCCAAACGGGTGTCCTACAATGAGCAGTTCTTC.

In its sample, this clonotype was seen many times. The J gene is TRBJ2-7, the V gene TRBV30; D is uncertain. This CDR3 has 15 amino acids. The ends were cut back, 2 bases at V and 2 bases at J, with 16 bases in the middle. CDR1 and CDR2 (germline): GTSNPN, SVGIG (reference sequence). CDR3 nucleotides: TGTGCCTGGAGTTCCCGTTGGGAACGTCCCTACGAGCAGTACTTC. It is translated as CAWSSRWERPYEQYF. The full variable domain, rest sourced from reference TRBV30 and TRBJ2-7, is SQTIHQWPATLVQPVGSPLSLECTVEGTSNPNLYWYRQAAGRGLQLLFYSVGIGQISSEVPQNLSASRPQDRQFILSSKKLLLSDSGFYLCAWSSRWERPYEQYFGPGTRLTVT.

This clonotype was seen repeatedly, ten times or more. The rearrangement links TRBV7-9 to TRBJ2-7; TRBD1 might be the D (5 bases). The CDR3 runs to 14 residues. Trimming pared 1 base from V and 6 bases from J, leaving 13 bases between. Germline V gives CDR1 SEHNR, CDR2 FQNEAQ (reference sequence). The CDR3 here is CASSLVGRVREQYF. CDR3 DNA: TGTGCCAGCAGCTTAGTGGGCAGGGTTCGCGAGCAGTACTTC.

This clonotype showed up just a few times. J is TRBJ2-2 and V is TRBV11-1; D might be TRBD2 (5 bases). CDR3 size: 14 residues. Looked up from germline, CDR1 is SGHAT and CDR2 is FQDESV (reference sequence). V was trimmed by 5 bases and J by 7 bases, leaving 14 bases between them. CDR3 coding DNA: TGTGCCAGCAGCCGAGGACTTAACGACGGGGAGCTGTTTTTT. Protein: CASSRGLNDGELFF.

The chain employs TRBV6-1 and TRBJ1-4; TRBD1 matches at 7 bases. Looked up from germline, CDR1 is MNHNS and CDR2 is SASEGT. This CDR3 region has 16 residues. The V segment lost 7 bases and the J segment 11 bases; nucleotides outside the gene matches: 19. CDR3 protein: CASTDRARVGAWKLFF. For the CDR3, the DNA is TGTGCCAGCACCGACAGGGCCAGGGTGGGTGCGTGGAAACTGTTTTTT.

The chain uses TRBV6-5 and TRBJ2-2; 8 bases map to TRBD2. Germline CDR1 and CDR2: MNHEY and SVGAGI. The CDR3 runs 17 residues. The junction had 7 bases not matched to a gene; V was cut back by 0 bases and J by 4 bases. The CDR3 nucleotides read TGTGCCAGCAGTTACTCCAGACTAGCGATTGCCACCGGGGAGCTGTTTTTT. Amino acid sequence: CASSYSRLAIATGELFF.

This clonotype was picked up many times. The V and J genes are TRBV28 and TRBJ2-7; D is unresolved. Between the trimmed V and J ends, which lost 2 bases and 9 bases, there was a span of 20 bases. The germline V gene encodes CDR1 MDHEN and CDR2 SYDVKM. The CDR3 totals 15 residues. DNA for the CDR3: TGTGCCAGCAGTTTACTATTAGGGTCAACTTCCCGGCAGTACTTC. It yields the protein CASSLLLGSTSRQYF.

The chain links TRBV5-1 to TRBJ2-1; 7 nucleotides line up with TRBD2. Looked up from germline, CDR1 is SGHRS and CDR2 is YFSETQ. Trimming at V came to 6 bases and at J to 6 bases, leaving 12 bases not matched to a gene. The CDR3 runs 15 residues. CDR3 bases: TGCGCCAGCAAGCTTCTGGCGGGAGAAGGCAATGAGCAGTTCTTC. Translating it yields CASKLLAGEGNEQFF.

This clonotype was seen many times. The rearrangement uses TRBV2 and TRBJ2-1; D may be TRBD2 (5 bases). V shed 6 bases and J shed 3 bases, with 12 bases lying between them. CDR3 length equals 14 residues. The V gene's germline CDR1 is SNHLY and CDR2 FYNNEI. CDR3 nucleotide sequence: TGTGCCAGCAGGATGGCGGGTATCTACAATGAGCAGTTCTTC. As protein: CASRMAGIYNEQFF.

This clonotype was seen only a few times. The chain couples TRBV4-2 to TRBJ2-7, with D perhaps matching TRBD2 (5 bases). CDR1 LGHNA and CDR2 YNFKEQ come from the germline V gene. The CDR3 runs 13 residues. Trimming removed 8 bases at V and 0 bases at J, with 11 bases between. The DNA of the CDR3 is TGTGCCAGCGGCGACTATATCTCCTACGAGCAGTACTTC. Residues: CASGDYISYEQYF.

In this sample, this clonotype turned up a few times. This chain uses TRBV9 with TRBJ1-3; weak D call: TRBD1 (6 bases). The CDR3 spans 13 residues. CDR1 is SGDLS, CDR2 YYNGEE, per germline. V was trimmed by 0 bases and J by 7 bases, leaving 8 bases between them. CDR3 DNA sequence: TGTGCCAGCAGCGTAGAGGGGGGGAACACCATATATTTT. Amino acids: CASSVEGGNTIYF.

The CDR3 DNA is TGTGCCAGCAGTTACCCGGGACAGTCAGAGACCCAGTACTTC. Protein sequence: CASSYPGQSETQYF. J is TRBJ2-5 and V is TRBV6-5; TRBD1 matches at 7 bases. J lost 4 bases, V lost 2 bases, and 4 bases had no gene match. Germline V gene lookup returns CDR1 MNHEY and CDR2 SVGAGI. The CDR3 covers 14 residues.

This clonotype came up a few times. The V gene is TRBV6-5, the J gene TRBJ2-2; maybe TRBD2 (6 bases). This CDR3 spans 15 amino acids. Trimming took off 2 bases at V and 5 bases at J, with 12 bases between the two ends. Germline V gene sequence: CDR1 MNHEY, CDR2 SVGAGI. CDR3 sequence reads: CASSYRAGRTGELFF. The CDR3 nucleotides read TGTGCCAGCAGTTACCGGGCGGGGAGGACCGGGGAGCTGTTTTTT.

Here the CDR3 DNA reads TGTGCCAGCAGTCAGGGGACTAGCGGGATCAATGAGCAGTTCTTC. Translated, it gives CASSQGTSGINEQFF. J is TRBJ2-1 and V is TRBV6-5; 13 bases match TRBD2. The V gene's germline CDR1 is MNHEY and CDR2 SVGAGI. The CDR3 spans 15 residues. With 5 bases clipped from V and 6 bases from J, the junction kept 4 bases outside the gene matches.

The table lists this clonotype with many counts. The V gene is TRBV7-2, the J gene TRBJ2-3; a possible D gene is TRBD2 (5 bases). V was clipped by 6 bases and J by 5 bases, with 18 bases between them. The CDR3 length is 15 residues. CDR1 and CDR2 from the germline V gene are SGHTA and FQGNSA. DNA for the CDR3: TGTGCCAGCAGTCTTCGGGATCGCCCGGTAGATACGCAGTATTTT. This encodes CASSLRDRPVDTQYF.